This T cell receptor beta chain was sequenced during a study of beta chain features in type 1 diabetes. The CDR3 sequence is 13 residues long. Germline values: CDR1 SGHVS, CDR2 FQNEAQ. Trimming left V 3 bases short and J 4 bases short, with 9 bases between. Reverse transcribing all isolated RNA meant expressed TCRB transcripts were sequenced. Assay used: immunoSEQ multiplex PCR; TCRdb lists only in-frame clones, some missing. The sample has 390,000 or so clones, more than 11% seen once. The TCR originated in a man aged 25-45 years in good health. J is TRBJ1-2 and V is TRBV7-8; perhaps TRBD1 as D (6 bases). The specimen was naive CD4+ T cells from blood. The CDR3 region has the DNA TGTGCCAGCAGCTTCGGGACAAGCTATGGCTACACCTTC. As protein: CASSFGTSYGYTF.